The 24 T cell receptor beta chains given below trace back to one sample, sequenced in a study of vaccination and CD4 T cells after COVID-19 (dated by TCRdb to 2022 to 2024). These TCRs' antigens remain unknown. In light of the paper, this sample's treatment or condition label describes: roughly ten-day PBMC culture with coronavirus spike peptide pools or control peptides (ViraFEST assay). Receptor libraries were prepared by PCR. The run used an Illumina iSeq 100. At the Johns Hopkins FTIC core, DNA from the cultured CD4+ T cells underwent TCR sequencing with the Oncomine TCR Beta short-read assay. Clones were called with MiXCR by TCRdb after fastp trimmed the public reads at Q25, and only in-frame beta chains were retained. Merged by CDR3 protein, the rows form single entries marked with the most common genes and DNA. The sample table shows about 23,000 distinct CDR3 sequences, and approximately 67% are seen once. The ten most abundant clones make up about a fifth of the sample.

Material: CD4+ T cells from blood, cultured in vitro, obtained after SARS-CoV-2 vaccination. Receptors originate from a human donor who received a COVID-19 vaccine.

Only a few counts were recorded for this clonotype. The J gene is TRBJ2-3, the V gene TRBV20-1; 12 bases match TRBD2. The CDR3 has 17 residues. Germline values: CDR1 DFQATT, CDR2 SNEGSKA (reference sequence). The ends lost 6 bases at V and 2 bases at J; junction bases unmatched: 12. Written as DNA, the CDR3 is TGCAGTGCCGCCCCTTCTAGCGGGGGGGAACTCACAGATACGCAGTATTTT. Protein: CSAAPSSGGELTDTQYF.

This clonotype was counted only a few times. This chain connects TRBV10-1 to TRBJ2-5; possible D gene TRBD2, 6 bases. The CDR3 loop spans 14 amino acids. The germline V gene has CDR1 WNHNN and CDR2 SYGVQD (reference sequence). Trimming removed 2 bases from V and 2 bases from J, with 9 bases in between. The CDR3 DNA follows: TGCGCCAGCAGTGAGGGAGGGGATCAAGAGACCCAGTACTTC. This gives the protein CASSEGGDQETQYF.

V gene TRBV19 combines with J gene TRBJ1-2; tentative D call: TRBD1 (5 bases). The CDR3 length is 13 residues. The germline CDR1 and CDR2 sequences are LNHDA and SQIVND (reference sequence). The V gene lost 6 bases and the J gene lost 6 bases, with 14 bases spanning the gap. In nucleotides, the CDR3 is TGTGCCAGTAGCTGGTCGGGGGACGATGGCTACACCTTC. Protein product: CASSWSGDDGYTF.

This clonotype was observed a few times. This sequence joins TRBV30 and TRBJ1-1, with D unclear. This CDR3 contains 14 residues. Trimming shortened V by 0 bases and J by 2 bases, and 10 bases separated the two germline ends. From germline, CDR1 is GTSNPN and CDR2 SVGIG (reference sequence). CDR3 sequence (DNA): TGTGCCTGGAGTGTATCAGGTTTCAACACTGAAGCTTTCTTT. This sequence encodes CAWSVSGFNTEAFF.

The rearrangement joins TRBV7-2 to TRBJ2-3; 8 positions match TRBD1. Germline loops: CDR1 SGHTA, CDR2 FQGNSA. Germline trimming cut 6 bases from V and 4 bases from J; bases unmatched to any gene: 9. This CDR3 has 15 residues. Written as DNA, the CDR3 is TGTGCCAGCAGTGAAGGGACAGGCTATTCAGATACGCAGTATTTT. It encodes CASSEGTGYSDTQYF. Full variable domain (outside the CDR3, taken from reference TRBV7-2 and TRBJ2-3): GAGVSQSPSNKVTEKGKDVELRCDPISGHTALYWYRQSLGQGLEFLIYFQGNSAPDKSGLPSDRFSAERTGGSVSTLTIQRTQQEDSAVYLCASSEGTGYSDTQYFGPGTRLTVL.

CDR3 nucleotide sequence: TGTGCCACCAGTGATTCCCGGGGGGCCCTCAGCACAGATACGCAGTATTTT. Protein sequence: CATSDSRGALSTDTQYF. The chain recombines TRBV24-1 with TRBJ2-3; tentative D call: TRBD2 (7 bases). The CDR3 runs 17 residues. Per germline, CDR1 KGHDR and CDR2 SFDVKD. The ends were cut back, 2 bases at V and 0 bases at J, with 14 bases in the middle.

A few counts support this clonotype. The chain couples TRBV20-1 to TRBJ1-2; 7 bases fit TRBD1. The V gene's germline CDR1 is DFQATT and CDR2 SNEGSKA (reference sequence). The CDR3 loop spans 12 amino acids. Trimming took 5 bases from V and 8 from J; bases not matched to a gene: 8. CDR3: CSAPDRVSGYTF. DNA of the CDR3: TGCAGTGCTCCCGACAGGGTGAGCGGCTACACCTTC.

V and J are TRBV21-1 and TRBJ2-3; the D segment call TRBD1 is taken from the table without a DNA check. TRBV21-1 is designated a pseudogene. The CDR3 contains 19 residues. Here the CDR3 DNA reads TGTGCCAGCAGCAAAGCGCTTTACTGTACCGGGACTATCACAGATACGCAGTATTTT. Its translation is CASSKALYCTGTITDTQYF.

This clonotype was seen a handful of times. This chain connects TRBV2 to TRBJ1-4; D unresolved. The CDR3 totals 14 residues. Germline V gene data show CDR1 as SNHLY and CDR2 as FYNNEI. V was cut by 4 bases and J by 4 bases, with 10 bases left in between. The CDR3 region has the DNA TGTGCCAGCAGTGCTGCGGGGAGTAATGAAAAACTGTTTTTT. Protein: CASSAAGSNEKLFF. Variable domain in full (rest from reference TRBV2 and TRBJ1-4): EPEVTQTPSHQVTQMGQEVILRCVPISNHLYFYWYRQILGQKVEFLVSFYNNEISEKSEIFDDQFSVERPDGSNFTLKIRSTKLEDSAMYFCASSAAGSNEKLFFGSGTQLSVL.

A few counts support this clonotype. J is TRBJ1-5 and V is TRBV19, with D hard to call. V gave up 3 bases and J gave up 2 bases, with 14 bases separating them. The CDR3 runs 16 residues. The germline CDR1 and CDR2 sequences are LNHDA and SQIVND (reference sequence). The CDR3 DNA reads TGTGCCAGTAGTATTGGTTCTGGGCTGGGCAATCAGCCCCAGCATTTT. Encoded protein: CASSIGSGLGNQPQHF.

The chain uses TRBV19 and TRBJ2-5; unclear D gene. The CDR3 is 13 residues long. The germline V and J ends were trimmed by 5 bases and 4 bases, with 11 bases remaining between them. Germline V gene sequence: CDR1 LNHDA, CDR2 SQIVND (reference sequence). In nucleotides, the CDR3 is TGTGCCAGTAGTGGTGCCAGGCGAGAGACCCAGTACTTC. It is translated as CASSGARRETQYF. The complete variable domain, with remaining parts taken from reference TRBV19 and TRBJ2-5, reads DGGITQSPKYLFRKEGQNVTLSCEQNLNHDAMYWYRQDPGQGLRLIYYSQIVNDFQKGDIAEGYSVSREKKESFPLTVTSAQKNPTAFYLCASSGARRETQYFGPGTRLLVL.

This clonotype came up a few times. The chain employs TRBV27 and TRBJ1-1; 8 bases fit TRBD1. The CDR3 spans 13 residues. V lost 6 bases and J lost 5; bases outside the gene matches: 5. Germline CDR1 MNHEY, CDR2 SMNVEV (reference sequence). The CDR3 spells CASRRQGRTEAFF. CDR3 DNA sequence: TGTGCCAGCAGACGACAGGGGAGAACTGAAGCTTTCTTT.

The CDR3 nucleotides read TGTGCCAGTAGCCCGCGATTTAAGTTGACGACTAGCGGGGAAGCAGATACGCAGTATTTT. Translating it yields CASSPRFKLTTSGEADTQYF. The chain employs TRBV19 and TRBJ2-3; 11 bases are shared with TRBD2. CDR3 length: 20 residues. Germline CDR1 reads LNHDA; CDR2 reads SQIVND (reference sequence). The ends lost 6 bases at V and 4 bases at J; junction bases unmatched: 21.

The genes are TRBV6-1 and TRBJ1-5, with D unclear. Trimming removed 9 bases from V and 4 bases from J, with 22 bases in between. The CDR3 consists of 16 residues. Germline values: CDR1 MNHNS, CDR2 SASEGT. The chain's CDR3 is CARAGWGYIGNQPQHF. The CDR3 DNA follows: TGTGCCAGGGCGGGGTGGGGATATATAGGAAATCAGCCCCAGCATTTT.

The chain joins TRBV27 to TRBJ1-6; D gene unclear. The CDR3 is made up of 13 amino acids. With 5 bases removed from V and 10 bases from J, the gap between germline ends came to 12 bases. The germline CDR1 and CDR2 sequences are MNHEY and SMNVEV (reference sequence). CDR3 bases: TGTGCCAGCAGTCAGAGGGCAAGGTCACCCCTCCACTTT. Protein sequence: CASSQRARSPLHF.

The chain uses TRBV28 and TRBJ2-3; 12 bases align to TRBD2. V lost 2 bases and J lost 6; bases outside the gene matches: 6. Germline-derived CDR1 and CDR2 are MDHEN and SYDVKM. The CDR3 sequence is 16 residues long. CDR3 residues: CASSLTSGGPADTQYF. CDR3 in DNA: TGTGCCAGCAGTTTAACTAGCGGGGGGCCGGCGGATACGCAGTATTTT.

The chain links TRBV27 to TRBJ2-5; D may be TRBD1 (6 bases). Trimming cost V 5 bases and J 1 base, with 8 bases left between them. Germline CDR1 and CDR2: MNHEY and SMNVEV (reference sequence). The CDR3 has 13 residues. The CDR3 here is CASSTGTQETQYF. The CDR3 DNA reads TGTGCCAGCAGTACAGGGACCCAAGAGACCCAGTACTTC.

V usage is TRBV24-1 and J usage is TRBJ1-1; D call uncertain. The germline V and J ends were trimmed by 4 bases and 0 bases, with 14 bases remaining between them. The CDR3 is made up of 16 amino acids. Per germline, CDR1 KGHDR and CDR2 SFDVKD. CDR3 nucleotides: TGTGCCACCAGTGAACCCGAGACGTACGTGAACACTGAAGCTTTCTTT. Its translation is CATSEPETYVNTEAFF.

This clonotype was detected only a few times. The gene calls are TRBV20-1 and TRBJ2-5; D may correspond to TRBD1 or TRBD2 (6 bases each). The CDR3 has 14 amino acids. CDR1 is DFQATT, CDR2 SNEGSKA, per germline (reference sequence). Trimming removed 6 bases at V and 5 bases at J, with 19 bases between. CDR3 region: CSAPREGGGETQYF. In DNA, the CDR3 is TGCAGTGCGCCTAGAGAGGGGGGCGGGGAGACCCAGTACTTC.

V usage is TRBV7-9 and J usage is TRBJ2-7, with D unresolved. Trimming removed 2 bases at V and 1 base at J, with 9 bases between. CDR1 SEHNR and CDR2 FQNEAQ come from the germline V gene (reference sequence). This CDR3 has 14 amino acids. This CDR3 is CASSLSGDSYEQYF. CDR3 nucleotides: TGTGCCAGCAGCTTATCTGGGGATTCCTACGAGCAGTACTTC.

In DNA form, the CDR3 reads TGTGCCAGCAGCTCCCAGGGAAATCGATATAATTCACCCCTCCACTTT. As protein: CASSSQGNRYNSPLHF. The rearrangement links TRBV7-9 to TRBJ1-6; weak D call: TRBD1 (5 bases). Trimming shortened V by 4 bases and J by 4 bases, and 14 bases separated the two germline ends. Germline CDR1 reads SEHNR; CDR2 reads FQNEAQ (reference sequence). CDR3 length equals 16 residues. Complete variable domain (other parts from reference TRBV7-9 and TRBJ1-6): DTGVSQNPRHKITKRGQNVTFRCDPISEHNRLYWYRQTLGQGPEFLTYFQNEAQLEKSRLLSDRFSAERPKGSFSTLEIQRTEQGDSAMYLCASSSQGNRYNSPLHFGNGTRLTVT.

J is TRBJ2-7 and V is TRBV12-3 or TRBV12-4; either TRBD1 or TRBD2 may supply D (5 bases each). V was cut by 11 bases and J by 7 bases, with 24 bases left in between. This CDR3 has 14 residues. The CDR3 region has the DNA TGTGCCGTTAGCGAGGGGCCCCACAAAAGGGAGCAGTACTTC. This gives the protein CAVSEGPHKREQYF.

The genes are TRBV11-3 and TRBJ2-2, with 8 bases that match TRBD1. Germline V gene sequence: CDR1 SGHNT, CDR2 YENEEA. The J segment lost 5 bases and the V segment lost 3 bases, leaving 5 bases of the junction unmatched. This CDR3 is 15 amino acids long. CDR3 in amino acids: CASSLDRVVTGELFF. DNA for the CDR3: TGTGCCAGCAGCTTGGACAGGGTTGTTACCGGGGAGCTGTTTTTT.

This clonotype was recorded a few times. This chain uses TRBV7-9 with TRBJ1-1; no reliable D call. Germline V gene data show CDR1 as SEHNR and CDR2 as FQNEAQ (reference sequence). The V gene lost 5 bases and the J gene lost 0 bases, with 22 bases spanning the gap. The CDR3 extends over 18 amino acids. The CDR3 DNA reads as TGTGCCAGCAGCCCAAAAGGACGTGGCCTTACCGTGAACACTGAAGCTTTCTTT. Protein sequence: CASSPKGRGLTVNTEAFF.